This T cell receptor beta chain derives from a study of blood T cells in healthy people across ages. The CDR3 extends over 12 amino acids. Germline V lookup: CDR1 LNHNV, CDR2 YYDKDF (reference sequence). Donors gave about 9.3 milliliters of peripheral blood apiece. It was with a sample-barcoded 5' primer and a J-beta primer mix that a second PCR of roughly 7 to 12 cycles was run. In TCRdb, the 5' RACE reads were re-called with MiXCR into one record per CDR3 protein. The sample yields roughly 1.6 million distinct CDR3 sequences, about 32% seen once. Concerning this clonotype itself: At one boundary the junction diverges from the germline segment, which might be a read error.

The chain carries TRBV15 and TRBJ2-7; no firm D call. Specimen: blood. The receptor comes from a woman younger than 45 in good health. CDR3 protein: CATIRGDPEQYF. The CDR3 DNA sequence: TGTGCCACCATCAGAGGAGACCCCGAGCAGTACTTC.